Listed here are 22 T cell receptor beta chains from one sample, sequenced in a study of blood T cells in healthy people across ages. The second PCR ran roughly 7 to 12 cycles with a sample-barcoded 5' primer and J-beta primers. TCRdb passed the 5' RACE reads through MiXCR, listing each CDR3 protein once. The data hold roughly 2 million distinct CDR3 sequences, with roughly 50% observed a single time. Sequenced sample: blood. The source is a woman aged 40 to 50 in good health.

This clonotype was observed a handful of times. CDR3 nucleotide sequence: TGTGCCAGCAGCCCTGACAGGATCGAGAACTATGGCTACACCTTC. It specifies CASSPDRIENYGYTF. The V and J genes are TRBV4-2 and TRBJ1-2, with a weak D call TRBD1 (6 bases). The germline gives CDR1 LGHNA, CDR2 YNFKEQ. The germline V and J ends were trimmed by 4 bases and 2 bases, with 14 bases remaining between them. There are 15 residues in the CDR3.

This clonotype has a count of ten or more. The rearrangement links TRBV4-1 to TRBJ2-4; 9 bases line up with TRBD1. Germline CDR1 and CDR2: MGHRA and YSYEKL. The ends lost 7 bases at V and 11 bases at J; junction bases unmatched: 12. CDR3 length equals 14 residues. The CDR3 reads CASTGTGSTNVQYF. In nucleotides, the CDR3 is TGCGCCAGCACCGGGACAGGGTCAACGAATGTTCAGTACTTC.

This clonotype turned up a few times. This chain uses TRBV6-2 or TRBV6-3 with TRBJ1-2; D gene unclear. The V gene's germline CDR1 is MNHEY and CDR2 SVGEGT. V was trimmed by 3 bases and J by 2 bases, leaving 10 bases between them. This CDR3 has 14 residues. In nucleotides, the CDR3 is TGTGCCAGCAGTTATGAGTCACCAAACTATGGCTACACCTTC. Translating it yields CASSYESPNYGYTF.

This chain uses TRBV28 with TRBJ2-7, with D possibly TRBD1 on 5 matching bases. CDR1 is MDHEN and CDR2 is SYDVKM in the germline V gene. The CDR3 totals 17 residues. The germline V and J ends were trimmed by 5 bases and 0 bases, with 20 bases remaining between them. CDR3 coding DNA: TGTGCCAGCAGTCCGCTACTATGGGGCAGGGACTCCTACGAGCAGTACTTC. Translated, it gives CASSPLLWGRDSYEQYF.

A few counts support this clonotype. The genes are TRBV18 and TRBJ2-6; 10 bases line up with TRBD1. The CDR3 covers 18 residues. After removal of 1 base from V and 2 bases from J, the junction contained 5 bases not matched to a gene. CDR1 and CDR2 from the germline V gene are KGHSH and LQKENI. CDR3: CASSPLQGQGTGANVLTF. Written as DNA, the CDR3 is TGTGCCAGCTCACCACTCCAGGGACAGGGGACTGGGGCCAACGTCCTGACTTTC. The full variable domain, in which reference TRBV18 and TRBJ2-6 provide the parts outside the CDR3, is NAGVMQNPRHLVRRRGQEARLRCSPMKGHSHVYWYRQLPEEGLKFMVYLQKENIIDESGMPKERFSAEFPKEGPSILRIQQVVRGDSAAYFCASSPLQGQGTGANVLTFGAGSRLTVL.

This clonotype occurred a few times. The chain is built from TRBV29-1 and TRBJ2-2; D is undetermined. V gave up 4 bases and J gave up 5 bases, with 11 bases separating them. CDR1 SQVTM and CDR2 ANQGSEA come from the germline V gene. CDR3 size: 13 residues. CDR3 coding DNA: TGCAGCGTTGGAAGGATTGGGACCGGGGAGCTGTTTTTT. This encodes CSVGRIGTGELFF.

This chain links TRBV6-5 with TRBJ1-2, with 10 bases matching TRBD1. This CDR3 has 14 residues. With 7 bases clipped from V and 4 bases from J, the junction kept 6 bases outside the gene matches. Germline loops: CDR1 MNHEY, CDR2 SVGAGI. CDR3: CASTKTGGSYGYTF. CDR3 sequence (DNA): TGTGCCAGCACAAAGACAGGGGGCAGCTATGGCTACACCTTC.

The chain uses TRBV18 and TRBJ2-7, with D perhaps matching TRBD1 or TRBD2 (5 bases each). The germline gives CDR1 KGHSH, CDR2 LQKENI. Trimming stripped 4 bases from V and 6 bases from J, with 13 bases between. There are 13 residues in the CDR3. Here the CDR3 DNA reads TGTGCCAGCTCACAGGCCAGGGAGCTCGAGCAGTACTTC. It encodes CASSQARELEQYF. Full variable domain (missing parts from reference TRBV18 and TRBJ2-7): NAGVMQNPRHLVRRRGQEARLRCSPMKGHSHVYWYRQLPEEGLKFMVYLQKENIIDESGMPKERFSAEFPKEGPSILRIQQVVRGDSAAYFCASSQARELEQYFGPGTRLTVT.

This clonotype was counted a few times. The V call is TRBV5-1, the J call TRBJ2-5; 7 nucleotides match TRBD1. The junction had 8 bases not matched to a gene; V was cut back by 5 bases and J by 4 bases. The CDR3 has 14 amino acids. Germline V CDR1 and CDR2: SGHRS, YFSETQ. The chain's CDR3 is CASSFGTEGETQYF. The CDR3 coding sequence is TGCGCCAGCAGTTTCGGGACAGAGGGAGAGACCCAGTACTTC.

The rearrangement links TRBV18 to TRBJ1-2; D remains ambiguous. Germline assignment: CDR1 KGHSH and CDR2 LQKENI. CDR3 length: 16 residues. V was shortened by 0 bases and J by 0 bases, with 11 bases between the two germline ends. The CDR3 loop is CASSPPGKGANYGYTF. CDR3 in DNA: TGTGCCAGCTCACCACCGGGAAAGGGAGCTAACTATGGCTACACCTTC.

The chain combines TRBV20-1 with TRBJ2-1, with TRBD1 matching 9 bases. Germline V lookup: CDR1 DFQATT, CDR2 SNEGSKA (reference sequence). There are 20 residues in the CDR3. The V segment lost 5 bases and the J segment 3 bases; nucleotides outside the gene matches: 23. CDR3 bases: TGCAGTGCTCAAGCCCCCGGGGACAGGGTAGCCAGCGGAGACTACAATGAGCAGTTCTTC. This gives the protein CSAQAPGDRVASGDYNEQFF.

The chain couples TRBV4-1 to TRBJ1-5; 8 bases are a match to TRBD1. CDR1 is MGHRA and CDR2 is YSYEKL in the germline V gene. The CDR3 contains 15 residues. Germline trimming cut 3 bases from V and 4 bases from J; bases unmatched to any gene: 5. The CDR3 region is CASSQATGENQPQHF. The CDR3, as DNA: TGCGCCAGCAGCCAGGCGACAGGGGAAAATCAGCCCCAGCATTTT.

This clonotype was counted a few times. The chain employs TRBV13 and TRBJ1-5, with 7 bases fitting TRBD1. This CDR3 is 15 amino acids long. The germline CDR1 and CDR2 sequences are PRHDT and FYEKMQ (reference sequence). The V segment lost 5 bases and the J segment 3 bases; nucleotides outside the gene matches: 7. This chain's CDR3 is CASSRAGGINQPQHF. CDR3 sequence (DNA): TGTGCCAGCAGCCGGGCAGGGGGTATCAATCAGCCCCAGCATTTT.

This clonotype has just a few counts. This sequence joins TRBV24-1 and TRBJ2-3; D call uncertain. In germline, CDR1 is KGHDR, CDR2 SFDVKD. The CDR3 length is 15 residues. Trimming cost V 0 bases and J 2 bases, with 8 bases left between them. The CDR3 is CATSDLGGTTDTQYF. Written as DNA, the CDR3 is TGTGCCACCAGTGATTTGGGTGGAACCACAGATACGCAGTATTTT.

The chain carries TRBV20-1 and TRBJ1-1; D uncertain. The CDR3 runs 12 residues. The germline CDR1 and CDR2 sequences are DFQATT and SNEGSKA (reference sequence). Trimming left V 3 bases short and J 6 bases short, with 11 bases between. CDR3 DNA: TGCAGTGCTAGTCCGGGGTCACCTGAAGCTTTCTTT. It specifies CSASPGSPEAFF.

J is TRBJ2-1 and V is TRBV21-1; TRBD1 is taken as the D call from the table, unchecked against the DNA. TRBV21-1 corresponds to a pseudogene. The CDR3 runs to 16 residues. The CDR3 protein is CASTPKPGQGRDEQFF. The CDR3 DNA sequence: TGTGCCAGCACCCCTAAGCCGGGACAGGGGAGAGACGAGCAGTTCTTC.

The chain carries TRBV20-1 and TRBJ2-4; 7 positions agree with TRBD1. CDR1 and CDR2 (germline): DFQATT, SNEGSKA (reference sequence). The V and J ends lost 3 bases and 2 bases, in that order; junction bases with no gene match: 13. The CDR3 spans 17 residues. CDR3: CSASSLQGSASKNIQYF. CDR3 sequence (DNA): TGCAGTGCTAGTAGTCTACAGGGGAGTGCTTCCAAAAACATTCAGTACTTC.

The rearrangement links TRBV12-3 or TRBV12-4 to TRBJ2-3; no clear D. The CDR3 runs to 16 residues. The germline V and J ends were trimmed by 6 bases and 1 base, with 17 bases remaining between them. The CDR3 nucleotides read TGTGCCAGCAGCACCCCTTCTGACGCCCGCACAGATACGCAGTATTTT. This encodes CASSTPSDARTDTQYF.

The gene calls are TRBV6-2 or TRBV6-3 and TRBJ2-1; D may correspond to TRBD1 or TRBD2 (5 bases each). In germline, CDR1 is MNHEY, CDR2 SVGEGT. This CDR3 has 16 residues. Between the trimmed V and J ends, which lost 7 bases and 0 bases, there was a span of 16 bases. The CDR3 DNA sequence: TGTGCCAGCACTTCCGCCGGGACGGTCTCCTACAATGAGCAGTTCTTC. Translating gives CASTSAGTVSYNEQFF.

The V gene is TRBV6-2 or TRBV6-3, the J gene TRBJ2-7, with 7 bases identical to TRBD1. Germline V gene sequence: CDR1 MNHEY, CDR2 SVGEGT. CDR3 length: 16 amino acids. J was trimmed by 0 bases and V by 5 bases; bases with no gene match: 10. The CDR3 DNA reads TGTGCCAGCAGTCTAGGACAGGTTTTCGGCTCCTACGAGCAGTACTTC. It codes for CASSLGQVFGSYEQYF.

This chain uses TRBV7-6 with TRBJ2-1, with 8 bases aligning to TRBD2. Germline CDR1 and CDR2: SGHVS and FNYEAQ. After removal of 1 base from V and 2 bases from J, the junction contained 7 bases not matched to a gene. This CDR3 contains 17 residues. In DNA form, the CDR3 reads TGTGCCAGCAGCTTAGGCTCCGTAGCGGGGACCTACAATGAGCAGTTCTTC. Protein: CASSLGSVAGTYNEQFF.

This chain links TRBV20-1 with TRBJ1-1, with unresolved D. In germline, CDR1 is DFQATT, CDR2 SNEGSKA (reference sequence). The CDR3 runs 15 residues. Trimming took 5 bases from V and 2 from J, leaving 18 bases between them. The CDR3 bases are TGCAGTGCTGGGCCTATTGGGCCCGTTAACACTGAAGCTTTCTTT. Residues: CSAGPIGPVNTEAFF.